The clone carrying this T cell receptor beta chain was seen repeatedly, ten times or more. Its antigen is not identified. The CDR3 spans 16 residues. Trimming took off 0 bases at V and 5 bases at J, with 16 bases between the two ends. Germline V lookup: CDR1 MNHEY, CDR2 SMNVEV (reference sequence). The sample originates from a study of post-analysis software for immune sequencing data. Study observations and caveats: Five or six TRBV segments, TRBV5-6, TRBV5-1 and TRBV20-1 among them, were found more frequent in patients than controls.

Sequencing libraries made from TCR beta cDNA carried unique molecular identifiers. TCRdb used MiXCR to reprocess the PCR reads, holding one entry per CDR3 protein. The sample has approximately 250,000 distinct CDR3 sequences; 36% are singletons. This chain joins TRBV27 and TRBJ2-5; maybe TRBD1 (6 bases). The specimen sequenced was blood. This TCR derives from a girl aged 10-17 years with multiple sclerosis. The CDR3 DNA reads TGTGCCAGCAGTTTATCGTCTCGCAGGGGTGAGGAGACCCAGTACTTC. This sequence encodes CASSLSSRRGEETQYF.